This T cell receptor (beta chain) is from a study of cytomegalovirus exposure and HLA in healthy donors. Vbeta (60) and Jbeta (13) primers were used in the PCR. Measured with immunoSEQ multiplex PCR; TCRdb has only the in-frame clones, and not every one. The table lists about 77,000 clones, about 80% of them singletons. With 1 base removed from V and 7 bases from J, the gap between germline ends came to 13 bases. Per germline, CDR1 LNHDA and CDR2 SQIVND (reference sequence). This CDR3 has 15 residues. What was sequenced was PBMCs. The genes are TRBV19 and TRBJ1-4; no definite D call. The source of this sequence is a woman aged 35 to 49 in good health and CMV-seronegative. DNA for the CDR3: TGTGCCAGTAGTATAGGTCCTACGTTGAGTGAAAAACTGTTTTTT. It is translated as CASSIGPTLSEKLFF.